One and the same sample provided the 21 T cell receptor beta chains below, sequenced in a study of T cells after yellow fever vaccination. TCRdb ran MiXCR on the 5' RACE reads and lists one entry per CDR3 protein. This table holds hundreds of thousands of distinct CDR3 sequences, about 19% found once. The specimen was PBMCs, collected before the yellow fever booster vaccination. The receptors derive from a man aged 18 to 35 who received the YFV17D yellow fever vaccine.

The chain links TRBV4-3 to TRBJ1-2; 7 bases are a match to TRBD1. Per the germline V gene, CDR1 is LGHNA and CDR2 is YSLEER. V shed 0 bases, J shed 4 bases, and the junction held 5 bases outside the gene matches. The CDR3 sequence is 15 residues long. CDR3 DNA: TGCGCCAGCAGCCAAGATATAGGGGGCAGCTATGGCTACACCTTC. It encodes CASSQDIGGSYGYTF.

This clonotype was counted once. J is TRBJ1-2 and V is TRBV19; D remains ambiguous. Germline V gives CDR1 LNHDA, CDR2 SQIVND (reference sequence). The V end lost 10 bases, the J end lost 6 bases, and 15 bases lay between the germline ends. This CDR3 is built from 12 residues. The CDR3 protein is CATKKPGNGYTF. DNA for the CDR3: TGTGCCACCAAGAAGCCTGGGAATGGCTACACCTTC.

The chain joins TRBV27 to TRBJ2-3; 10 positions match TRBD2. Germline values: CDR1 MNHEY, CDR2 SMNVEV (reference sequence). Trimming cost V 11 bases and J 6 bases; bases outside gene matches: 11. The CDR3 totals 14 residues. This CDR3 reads CASQLAGKRDTQYF. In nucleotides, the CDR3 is TGTGCCTCCCAACTAGCGGGGAAGAGGGATACGCAGTATTTT.

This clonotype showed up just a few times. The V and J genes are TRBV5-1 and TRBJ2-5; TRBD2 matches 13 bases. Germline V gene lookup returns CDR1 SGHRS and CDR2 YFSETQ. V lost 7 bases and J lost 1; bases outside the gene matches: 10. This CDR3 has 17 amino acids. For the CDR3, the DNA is TGCGCCAGCTCGCCGGGACTAGCGGGGATTTTCCAAGAGACCCAGTACTTC. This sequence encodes CASSPGLAGIFQETQYF. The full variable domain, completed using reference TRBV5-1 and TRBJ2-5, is KAGVTQTPRYLIKTRGQQVTLSCSPISGHRSVSWYQQTPGQGLQFLFEYFSETQRNKGNFPGRFSGRQFSNSRSEMNVSTLELGDSALYLCASSPGLAGIFQETQYFGPGTRLLVL.

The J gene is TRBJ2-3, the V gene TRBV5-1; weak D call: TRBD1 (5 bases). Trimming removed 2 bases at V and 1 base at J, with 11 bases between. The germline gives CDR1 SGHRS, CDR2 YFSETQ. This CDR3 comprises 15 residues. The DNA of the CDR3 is TGCGCCAGCAGCTTTAGGGGTAGTCGCACAGATACGCAGTATTTT. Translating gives CASSFRGSRTDTQYF.

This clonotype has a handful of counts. The CDR3 loop is CASSFDYGTGPGYTF. The CDR3 nucleotides read TGTGCCAGCAGTTTTGATTACGGGACAGGGCCTGGCTACACCTTC. The chain joins TRBV7-9 to TRBJ1-2; TRBD1 agrees at 9 bases. The CDR3 is 15 residues long. Germline-derived CDR1 and CDR2 are SEHNR and FQNEAQ (reference sequence). V trimming: 6 bases; J trimming: 7 bases; junction bases outside the gene matches: 12.

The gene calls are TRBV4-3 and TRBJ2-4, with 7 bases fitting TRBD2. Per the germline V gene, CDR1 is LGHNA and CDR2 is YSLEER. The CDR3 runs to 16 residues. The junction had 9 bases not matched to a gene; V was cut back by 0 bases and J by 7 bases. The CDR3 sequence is CASSQESLAGVNIQYF. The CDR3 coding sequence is TGCGCCAGCAGCCAAGAGTCTTTGGCGGGAGTGAACATTCAGTACTTC.

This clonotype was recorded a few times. CDR3 region: CASSYLAGANYNEQFF. CDR3 DNA sequence: TGTGCCAGCAGTTACCTAGCGGGGGCCAACTACAATGAGCAGTTCTTC. V is TRBV6-1 and J is TRBJ2-1, with 10 bases fitting TRBD2. This CDR3 is 16 amino acids long. Trimming removed 5 bases from V and 3 bases from J; junction bases left unmatched: 7. CDR1 and CDR2 from the germline V gene are MNHNS and SASEGT.

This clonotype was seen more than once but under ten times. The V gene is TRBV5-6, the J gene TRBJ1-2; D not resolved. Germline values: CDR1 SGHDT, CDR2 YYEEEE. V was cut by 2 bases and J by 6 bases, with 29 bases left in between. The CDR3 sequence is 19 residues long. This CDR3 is CASSFSGVTSRRGRNGYTF. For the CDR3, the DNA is TGTGCCAGCAGCTTTTCGGGCGTAACTAGTAGACGTGGGCGAAATGGCTACACCTTC.

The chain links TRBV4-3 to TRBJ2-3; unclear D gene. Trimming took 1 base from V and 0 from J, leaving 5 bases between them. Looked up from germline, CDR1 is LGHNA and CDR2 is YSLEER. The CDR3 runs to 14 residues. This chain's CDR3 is CASSQGYSTDTQYF. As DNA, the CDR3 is TGCGCCAGCAGCCAAGGTTACAGCACAGATACGCAGTATTTT.

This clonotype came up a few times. The CDR3 DNA reads as TGTGCCACCAGCACCTGGGACAGGGGGGGCACGGGTCACGAGACCCAGTACTTC. Amino acid sequence: CATSTWDRGGTGHETQYF. The V gene is TRBV15, the J gene TRBJ2-5; 11 nucleotides agree with TRBD1. V lost 4 bases, J lost 5 bases, and 15 bases stayed unmatched. Germline values: CDR1 LNHNV, CDR2 YYDKDF (reference sequence). The CDR3 loop spans 18 amino acids.

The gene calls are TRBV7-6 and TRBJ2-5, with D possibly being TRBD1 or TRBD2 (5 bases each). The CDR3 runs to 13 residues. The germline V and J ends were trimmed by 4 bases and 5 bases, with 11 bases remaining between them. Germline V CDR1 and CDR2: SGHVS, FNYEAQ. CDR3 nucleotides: TGTGCCAGCAGCTCCATGGGGGAGGAGACCCAGTACTTC. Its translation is CASSSMGEETQYF.

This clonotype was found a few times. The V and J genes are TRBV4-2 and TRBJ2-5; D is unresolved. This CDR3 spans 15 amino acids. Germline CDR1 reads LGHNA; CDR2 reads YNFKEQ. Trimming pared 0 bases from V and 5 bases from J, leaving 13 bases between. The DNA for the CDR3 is TGTGCCAGCAGCCAAGATCGGAAGGGCCCCGAGACCCAGTACTTC. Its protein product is CASSQDRKGPETQYF.

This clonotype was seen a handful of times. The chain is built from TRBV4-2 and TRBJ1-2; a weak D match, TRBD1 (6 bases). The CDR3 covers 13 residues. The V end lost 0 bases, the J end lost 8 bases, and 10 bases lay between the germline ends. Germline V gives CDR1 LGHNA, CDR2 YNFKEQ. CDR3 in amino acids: CASSQDAQGGYTF. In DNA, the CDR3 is TGTGCCAGCAGCCAAGATGCCCAGGGGGGCTACACCTTC.

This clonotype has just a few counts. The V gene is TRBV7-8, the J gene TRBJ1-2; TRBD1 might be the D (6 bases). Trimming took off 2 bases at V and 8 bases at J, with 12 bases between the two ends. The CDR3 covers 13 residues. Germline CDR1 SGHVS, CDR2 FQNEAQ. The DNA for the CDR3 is TGTGCCAGCAGCTTACCCCCGACAGGAGGCTACACCTTC. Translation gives CASSLPPTGGYTF.

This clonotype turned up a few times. The CDR3 nucleotides read TGTGCCAGCAGCCAGGGACTAGCGGGGCAAGAGACCCAGTACTTC. Translating gives CASSQGLAGQETQYF. The chain has TRBV7-2 and TRBJ2-5, with 13 nucleotides matching TRBD2. V lost 5 bases, J lost 2 bases, and 2 bases stayed unmatched. This CDR3 region has 15 residues. Germline V lookup: CDR1 SGHTA, CDR2 FQGNSA.

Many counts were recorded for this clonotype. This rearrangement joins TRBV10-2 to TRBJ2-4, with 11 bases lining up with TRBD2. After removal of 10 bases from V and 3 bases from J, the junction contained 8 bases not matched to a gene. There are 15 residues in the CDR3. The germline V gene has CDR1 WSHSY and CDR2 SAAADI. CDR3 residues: CAISTSGVDKNIQYF. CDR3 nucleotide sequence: TGCGCCATCTCGACTAGCGGGGTTGACAAAAACATTCAGTACTTC.

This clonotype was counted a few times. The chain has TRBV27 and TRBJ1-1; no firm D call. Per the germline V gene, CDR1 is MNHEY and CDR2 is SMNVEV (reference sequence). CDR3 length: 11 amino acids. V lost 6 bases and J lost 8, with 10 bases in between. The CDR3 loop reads CASRVGREAFF. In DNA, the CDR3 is TGTGCCAGCAGGGTGGGCAGGGAAGCTTTCTTT.

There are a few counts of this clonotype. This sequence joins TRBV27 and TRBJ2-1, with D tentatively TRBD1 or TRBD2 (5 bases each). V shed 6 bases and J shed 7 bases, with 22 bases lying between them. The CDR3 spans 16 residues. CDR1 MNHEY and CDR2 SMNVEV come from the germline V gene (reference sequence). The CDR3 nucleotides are TGTGCCAGCAGCCCTAGAGGGGATACCTTTTGGAATGAGCAGTTCTTC. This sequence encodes CASSPRGDTFWNEQFF.

The CDR3, as DNA: TGTGCCAGCAGCTCTCTCGGGACAGGGTGGGCCGAGCAGTACGTC. Its translation is CASSSLGTGWAEQYV. The rearrangement uses TRBV7-9 and TRBJ2-7; 9 bases map to TRBD1. The CDR3 has 15 amino acids. Germline loops: CDR1 SEHNR, CDR2 FQNEAQ (reference sequence). V shed 4 bases and J 6 bases; nucleotides not matched to a gene: 10.

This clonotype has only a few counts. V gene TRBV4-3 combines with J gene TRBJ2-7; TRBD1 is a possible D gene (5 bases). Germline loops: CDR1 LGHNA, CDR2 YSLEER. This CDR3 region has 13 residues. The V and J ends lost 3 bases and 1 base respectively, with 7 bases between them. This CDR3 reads CASSHAGSYEQYV. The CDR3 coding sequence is TGCGCCAGCAGCCATGCAGGGTCCTACGAGCAGTACGTC.